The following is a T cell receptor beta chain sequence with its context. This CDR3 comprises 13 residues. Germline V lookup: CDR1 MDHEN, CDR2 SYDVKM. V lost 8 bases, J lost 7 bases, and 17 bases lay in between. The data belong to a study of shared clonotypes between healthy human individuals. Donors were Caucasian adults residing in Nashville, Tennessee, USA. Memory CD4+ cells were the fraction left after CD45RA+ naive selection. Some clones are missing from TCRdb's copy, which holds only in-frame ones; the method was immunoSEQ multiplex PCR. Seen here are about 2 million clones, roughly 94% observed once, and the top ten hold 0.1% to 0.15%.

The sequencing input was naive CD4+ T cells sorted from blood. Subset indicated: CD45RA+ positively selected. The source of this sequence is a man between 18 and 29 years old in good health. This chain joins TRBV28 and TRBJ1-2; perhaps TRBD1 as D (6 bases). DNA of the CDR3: TGTGCCAGCGGGTTCCGGGGGGCGATTGGCTACACCTTC. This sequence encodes CASGFRGAIGYTF.